These 28 T cell receptor beta chains originate from one sample sequenced in a study of T cell changes during pregnancy in multiple sclerosis. Profiling relied on immunoSEQ multiplex PCR, and the TCRdb table lists in-frame clones only, not all of them. The profile shows 55,000 to 75,000 clones, about 92% of them singletons. The sequencing here drew on peripheral blood, taken after pregnancy. Receptor source: a female donor with multiple sclerosis, enrolled in a pregnancy study.

The chain combines TRBV7-7 with TRBJ2-5, with D possibly matching TRBD1 (6 bases). This CDR3 has 14 residues. The germline V gene has CDR1 SSHAT and CDR2 FNYEAQ (reference sequence). Trimming shortened V by 2 bases and J by 1 base, and 8 bases separated the two germline ends. Here the CDR3 reads CASSLQGSQETQYF. CDR3 sequence (DNA): TGTGCCAGCAGCTTACAGGGGTCCCAAGAGACCCAGTACTTC.

This clone was recorded a few times. This chain connects TRBV5-1 to TRBJ1-2; TRBD1 is a possible D gene (5 bases). The germline V gene encodes CDR1 SGHRS and CDR2 YFSETQ. The V gene lost 8 bases and the J gene lost 5 bases, with 22 bases spanning the gap. This CDR3 has 15 residues. The CDR3 region has the DNA TGCGCCAGTAGGAATACCGGAGGGGATAGGTATGGCTACACCTTC. Amino acids: CASRNTGGDRYGYTF.

The J gene is TRBJ1-1, the V gene TRBV5-6; unclear D gene. This CDR3 has 13 residues. Per the germline V gene, CDR1 is SGHDT and CDR2 is YYEEEE. V lost 2 bases, J lost 6 bases, and 11 bases lay in between. The CDR3 DNA follows: TGTGCCAGCAGCTTCGGAGGAGGCTCTGAAGCTTTCTTT. Its translation is CASSFGGGSEAFF.

V gene TRBV5-1 combines with J gene TRBJ2-3, with TRBD2 matching 8 bases. Per germline, CDR1 SGHRS and CDR2 YFSETQ. This CDR3 region has 15 residues. The V gene end was trimmed by 4 bases and the J gene end by 2 bases; junction bases not matched to a gene: 6. The CDR3 loop reads CASSPTSEPTDTQYF. The DNA for the CDR3 is TGCGCCAGCAGCCCGACTAGCGAACCCACAGATACGCAGTATTTT.

This chain uses TRBV27 with TRBJ2-7; 7 bases are shared with TRBD1. The germline CDR1 and CDR2 sequences are MNHEY and SMNVEV (reference sequence). The J segment lost 1 base and the V segment lost 5 bases, leaving 11 bases of the junction unmatched. The length of the CDR3 is 16 residues. The CDR3: CASSPSQGEQSYEQYF. The DNA for the CDR3 is TGTGCCAGCAGTCCATCTCAGGGGGAACAGTCCTACGAGCAGTACTTC.

The DNA of the CDR3 is TGCGCCAGCAGCCGCGGCCGGGACACTGAAGCTTTCTTT. It specifies CASSRGRDTEAFF. The chain recombines TRBV5-1 with TRBJ1-1; D ambiguous. The CDR3 runs 13 residues. In germline, CDR1 is SGHRS, CDR2 YFSETQ. Trimming shortened V by 4 bases and J by 3 bases, and 10 bases separated the two germline ends. The whole variable domain, filled in from reference TRBV5-1 and TRBJ1-1, reads KAGVTQTPRYLIKTRGQQVTLSCSPISGHRSVSWYQQTPGQGLQFLFEYFSETQRNKGNFPGRFSGRQFSNSRSEMNVSTLELGDSALYLCASSRGRDTEAFFGQGTRLTVV.

The chain employs TRBV9 and TRBJ1-1; the D gene is possibly TRBD1 (5 bases). In germline, CDR1 is SGDLS, CDR2 YYNGEE. The V end lost 4 bases, the J end lost 6 bases, and 13 bases lay between the germline ends. The CDR3 contains 13 residues. In nucleotides, the CDR3 is TGTGCCAGCAGCCCCAGGGCCGCTCCTGAAGCTTTCTTT. This translates into CASSPRAAPEAFF. The entire variable domain, with the rest obtained from reference TRBV9 and TRBJ1-1, is as follows: DSGVTQTPKHLITATGQRVTLRCSPRSGDLSVYWYQQSLDQGLQFLIQYYNGEERAKGNILERFSAQQFPDLHSELNLSSLELGDSALYFCASSPRAAPEAFFGQGTRLTVV.

The chain recombines TRBV7-2 with TRBJ2-3; no reliable D call. Looked up from germline, CDR1 is SGHTA and CDR2 is FQGNSA. The CDR3 is made up of 14 amino acids. The V end lost 1 base, the J end lost 2 bases, and 7 bases lay between the germline ends. CDR3 region: CASSLGLYTDTQYF. In nucleotides, the CDR3 is TGTGCCAGCAGCTTAGGACTTTACACAGATACGCAGTATTTT. Filled out from reference TRBV7-2 and TRBJ2-3, the complete variable domain reads GAGVSQSPSNKVTEKGKDVELRCDPISGHTALYWYRQSLGQGLEFLIYFQGNSAPDKSGLPSDRFSAERTGGSVSTLTIQRTQQEDSAVYLCASSLGLYTDTQYFGPGTRLTVL.

In nucleotides, the CDR3 is TGTGCCAGCTCACCATCGGTCGGCGGGGCTCTAGCCAAAAACATTCAGTACTTC. Protein sequence: CASSPSVGGALAKNIQYF. The chain uses TRBV18 and TRBJ2-4; D may be TRBD2 (6 bases). Deletions cut 2 bases from V and 0 bases from J, with 17 bases between. Germline V gene lookup returns CDR1 KGHSH and CDR2 LQKENI. The CDR3 has 18 amino acids. Based on the CDR3 plus reference TRBV18 and TRBJ2-4, the full variable domain is NAGVMQNPRHLVRRRGQEARLRCSPMKGHSHVYWYRQLPEEGLKFMVYLQKENIIDESGMPKERFSAEFPKEGPSILRIQQVVRGDSAAYFCASSPSVGGALAKNIQYFGAGTRLSVL.

The V and J genes are TRBV4-2 and TRBJ2-1, with 7 positions matching TRBD2. The CDR3 runs to 14 residues. With V trimmed by 4 bases and J by 6 bases, 6 bases remained unmatched. CDR1 LGHNA and CDR2 YNFKEQ come from the germline V gene. CDR3: CASSRSGEGNEQFF. CDR3 in DNA: TGTGCCAGCAGCCGAAGCGGGGAGGGCAATGAGCAGTTCTTC.

This clone has a single count. CDR3 coding DNA: TGCGCCAGCAGCAACAAACAGGGGGAAAGCACTGAAGCTTTCTTT. This translates into CASSNKQGESTEAFF. The rearrangement joins TRBV5-1 to TRBJ1-1; 8 nucleotides align to TRBD1. The trim removed 4 bases at V and 4 bases at J, leaving 9 bases unmatched. There are 15 residues in the CDR3. The germline V gene encodes CDR1 SGHRS and CDR2 YFSETQ.

The sample holds a few counts of this clone. The V and J genes are TRBV5-1 and TRBJ1-5, with 7 bases matching TRBD1. The CDR3 has 15 residues. In germline, CDR1 is SGHRS, CDR2 YFSETQ. The V gene end was trimmed by 0 bases and the J gene end by 4 bases; junction bases not matched to a gene: 4. The CDR3 coding sequence is TGCGCCAGCAGCTTGGAAGGGGGCGAGAATCAGCCCCAGCATTTT. This encodes CASSLEGGENQPQHF.

The chain is built from TRBV10-2 and TRBJ1-2; 8 bases are shared with TRBD1. The germline gives CDR1 WSHSY, CDR2 SAAADI. With 10 bases clipped from V and 4 bases from J, the junction kept 14 bases outside the gene matches. CDR3 size: 15 residues. The CDR3 loop reads CATIKQQGDPYGYTF. Here the CDR3 DNA reads TGCGCCACCATAAAACAACAGGGGGATCCCTATGGCTACACCTTC.

This rearrangement joins TRBV2 to TRBJ2-1, with D maybe TRBD2 (5 bases). The ends were cut back, 6 bases at V and 4 bases at J, with 10 bases in the middle. This CDR3 has 13 amino acids. Per the germline V gene, CDR1 is SNHLY and CDR2 is FYNNEI. In DNA form, the CDR3 reads TGTGCCAGCAGGGGGAGCGGATACAATGAGCAGTTCTTC. Its translation is CASRGSGYNEQFF.

This clone has only one observation. The V call is TRBV15, the J call TRBJ1-5, with a tentative D call TRBD1 (5 bases). This CDR3 contains 15 residues. V lost 3 bases to trimming and J lost 0 bases, with 9 bases between them. Germline V gives CDR1 LNHNV, CDR2 YYDKDF (reference sequence). In DNA form, the CDR3 reads TGTGCCACCAGCAGCAGGGCTTCTAGCAATCAGCCCCAGCATTTT. Protein: CATSSRASSNQPQHF.

The rearrangement uses TRBV7-2 and TRBJ1-3, with D uncertain. This CDR3 region has 14 residues. V was clipped by 5 bases and J by 2 bases, with 10 bases between them. The germline V gene encodes CDR1 SGHTA and CDR2 FQGNSA. In DNA, the CDR3 is TGTGCCAGCAGCCCAGAATTTGCTGGAAACACCATATATTTT. Amino acids: CASSPEFAGNTIYF. Filled out from reference TRBV7-2 and TRBJ1-3, the complete variable domain reads GAGVSQSPSNKVTEKGKDVELRCDPISGHTALYWYRQSLGQGLEFLIYFQGNSAPDKSGLPSDRFSAERTGGSVSTLTIQRTQQEDSAVYLCASSPEFAGNTIYFGEGSWLTVV.

This clone was observed a handful of times. V and J are TRBV27 and TRBJ2-2; TRBD1 might be the D (6 bases). The V end was cut by 1 base, the J end by 4 bases, with 16 bases between. CDR3 size: 17 residues. The germline V gene has CDR1 MNHEY and CDR2 SMNVEV (reference sequence). CDR3 residues: CASSLWARQEATGELFF. As DNA, the CDR3 is TGTGCCAGCAGTTTATGGGCCAGACAGGAGGCCACCGGGGAGCTGTTTTTT.

The V call is TRBV4-1, the J call TRBJ2-7, with 12 bases aligning to TRBD2. Germline assignment: CDR1 MGHRA and CDR2 YSYEKL. J gave up 4 bases and V 4 bases, and 5 bases lay outside the gene matches. The CDR3 is 15 residues long. CDR3: CASSLGLAGPYEQYF. As DNA, the CDR3 is TGCGCCAGCAGCCTCGGACTAGCGGGACCTTACGAGCAGTACTTC.

The V and J genes are TRBV28 and TRBJ1-2, with 12 positions matching TRBD1. After removal of 2 bases from V and 3 bases from J, the junction contained 13 bases not matched to a gene. The germline gives CDR1 MDHEN, CDR2 SYDVKM. The CDR3 spans 19 residues. This chain's CDR3 is CASSLPNPWGQGADYGYTF. The CDR3 coding sequence is TGTGCCAGCAGTTTACCAAACCCATGGGGACAGGGGGCAGACTATGGCTACACCTTC.

The chain recombines TRBV4-1 with TRBJ2-3, with D possibly being TRBD2 (5 bases). V shed 4 bases and J shed 0 bases, with 11 bases lying between them. Germline CDR1 reads MGHRA; CDR2 reads YSYEKL. The CDR3 contains 15 residues. The DNA of the CDR3 is TGCGCCAGCAGCCCCGGGGTAGCTAGCACAGATACGCAGTATTTT. Its translation: CASSPGVASTDTQYF.

The chain uses TRBV11-3 and TRBJ2-7, with 11 nucleotides matching TRBD2. Germline V CDR1 and CDR2: SGHNT, YENEEA. Trimming took 0 bases from V and 5 from J; bases not matched to a gene: 6. The CDR3 consists of 16 residues. CDR3 region: CASSLEATSGINEQYF. The CDR3 coding sequence is TGTGCCAGCAGCTTAGAAGCGACTAGCGGGATAAACGAGCAGTACTTC. Filled out from reference TRBV11-3 and TRBJ2-7, the complete variable domain reads EAGVVQSPRYKIIEKKQPVAFWCNPISGHNTLYWYLQNLGQGPELLIRYENEEAVDDSQLPKDRFSAERLKGVDSTLKIQPAELGDSAVYLCASSLEATSGINEQYFGPGTRLTVT.

This chain connects TRBV7-9 to TRBJ2-1; a weak D match, TRBD2 (6 bases). Germline CDR1 and CDR2: SEHNR and FQNEAQ (reference sequence). V gave up 5 bases and J gave up 6 bases, with 14 bases separating them. The CDR3 is made up of 14 amino acids. This CDR3 is CASSTSGRPNEQFF. DNA for the CDR3: TGTGCCAGCAGCACCTCCGGGAGACCCAATGAGCAGTTCTTC.

The chain couples TRBV28 to TRBJ2-7, with 11 bases that match TRBD2. CDR1 is MDHEN, CDR2 SYDVKM, per germline. The CDR3 is made up of 15 amino acids. The V gene end was trimmed by 6 bases and the J gene end by 4 bases; junction bases not matched to a gene: 8. CDR3 amino acids: CASRSGTSGFYEQYF. In nucleotides, the CDR3 is TGTGCCAGCAGATCAGGGACTAGCGGATTTTACGAGCAGTACTTC.

The chain carries TRBV5-1 and TRBJ1-1; 7 positions agree with TRBD1. Trimming removed 1 base from V and 4 bases from J; junction bases left unmatched: 4. This CDR3 has 14 amino acids. The V gene's germline CDR1 is SGHRS and CDR2 YFSETQ. The CDR3 here is CASSLTGVGTEAFF. DNA for the CDR3: TGCGCCAGCAGCTTGACAGGGGTTGGCACTGAAGCTTTCTTT.

The chain combines TRBV7-2 with TRBJ2-4; D is possibly TRBD2 (6 bases). The CDR3 sequence is 11 residues long. Between the trimmed V and J ends, which lost 8 bases and 8 bases, there was a span of 10 bases. CDR1 and CDR2 from the germline V gene are SGHTA and FQGNSA. The CDR3 region has the DNA TGTGCCAGCGGGGGGTTGGACATTCAGTACTTC. It codes for CASGGLDIQYF.

The chain joins TRBV6-6 to TRBJ1-2; 7 nucleotides agree with TRBD1. Germline V CDR1 and CDR2: MNHNY, SVGAGI (reference sequence). CDR3 length: 16 amino acids. After removal of 1 base from V and 1 base from J, the junction contained 6 bases not matched to a gene. The CDR3 DNA reads TGTGCCAGCAGTTACTTTTCATACAGGGGTAACTATGGCTACACCTTC. Its protein product is CASSYFSYRGNYGYTF.

The genes are TRBV21-1 and TRBJ1-5; no DNA check was done on the table's D call, TRBD1. TRBV21-1 is an annotated pseudogene. The CDR3 covers 15 residues. The CDR3 sequence: CASSKQGASNQPQHF. The CDR3 DNA reads as TGTGCCAGCAGCAAACAGGGGGCGAGCAATCAGCCCCAGCATTTT.

This chain joins TRBV18 and TRBJ2-7; a weak D match, TRBD2 (6 bases). The CDR3 is 15 amino acids. Germline V gene lookup returns CDR1 KGHSH and CDR2 LQKENI. Between the trimmed V and J ends, which lost 5 bases and 3 bases, there was a span of 17 bases. This CDR3 reads CASSLGPGLHYEQYF. CDR3 coding DNA: TGTGCCAGCTCATTGGGTCCGGGACTCCACTACGAGCAGTACTTC. The full variable domain, completed using reference TRBV18 and TRBJ2-7, is NAGVMQNPRHLVRRRGQEARLRCSPMKGHSHVYWYRQLPEEGLKFMVYLQKENIIDESGMPKERFSAEFPKEGPSILRIQQVVRGDSAAYFCASSLGPGLHYEQYFGPGTRLTVT.